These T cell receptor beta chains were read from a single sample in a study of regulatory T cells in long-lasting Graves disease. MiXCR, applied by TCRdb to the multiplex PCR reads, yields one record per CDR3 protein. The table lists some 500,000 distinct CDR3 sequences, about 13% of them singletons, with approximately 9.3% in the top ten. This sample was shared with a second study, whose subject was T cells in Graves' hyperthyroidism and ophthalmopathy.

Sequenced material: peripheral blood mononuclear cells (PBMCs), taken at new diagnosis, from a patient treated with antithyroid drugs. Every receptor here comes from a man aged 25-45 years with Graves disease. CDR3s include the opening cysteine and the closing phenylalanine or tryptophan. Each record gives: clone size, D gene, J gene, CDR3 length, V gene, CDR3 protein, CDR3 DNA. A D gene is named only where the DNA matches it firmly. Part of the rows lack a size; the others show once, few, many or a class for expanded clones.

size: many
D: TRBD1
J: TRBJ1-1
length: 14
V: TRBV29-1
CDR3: CSARTGGMNTEAFF
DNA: TGCAGCGCCAGGACAGGGGGAATGAACACTGAAGCTTTCTTT

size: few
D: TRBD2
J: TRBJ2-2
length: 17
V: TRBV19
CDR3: CASSNPTSGSLVGELFF
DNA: TGTGCCAGTAGTAATCCGACTAGCGGGAGTCTGGTCGGGGAGCTGTTTTTT

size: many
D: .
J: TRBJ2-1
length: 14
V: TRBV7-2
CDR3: CASSKAALSGEQFF
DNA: TGTGCCAGCAGCAAAGCTGCGCTGTCGGGTGAGCAGTTCTTC

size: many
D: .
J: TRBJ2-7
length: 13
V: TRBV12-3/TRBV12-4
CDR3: CASSPGANYEQYF
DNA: TGTGCCAGCAGTCCGGGGGCTAACTACGAGCAGTACTTC

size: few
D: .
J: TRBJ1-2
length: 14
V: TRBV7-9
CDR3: CASSPTQQMGGYTF
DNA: TGTGCCAGCAGCCCAACCCAGCAGATGGGTGGCTACACCTTC

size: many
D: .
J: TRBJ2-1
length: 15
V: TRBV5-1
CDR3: CASNNPGPTYNEQFF
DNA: TGCGCCAGCAATAACCCGGGGCCTACCTACAATGAGCAGTTCTTC

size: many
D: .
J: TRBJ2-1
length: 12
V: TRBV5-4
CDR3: CASSEDKASGIF
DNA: TGTGCCAGCAGCGAAGACAAGGCGAGCGGAATCTTC

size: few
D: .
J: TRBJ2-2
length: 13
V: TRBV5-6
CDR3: CASSLVWDGELFF
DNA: TGTGCCAGCAGCTTGGTTTGGGACGGGGAGCTGTTTTTT

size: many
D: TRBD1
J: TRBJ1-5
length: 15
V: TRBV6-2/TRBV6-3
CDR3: CASSLRGQGGQPQHF
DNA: TGTGCCAGCAGCCTCAGGGGACAGGGAGGTCAGCCCCAGCATTTT

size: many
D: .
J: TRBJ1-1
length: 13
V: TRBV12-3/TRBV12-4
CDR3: CASSSGRTLKAFF
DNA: TGTGCCAGCAGTAGTGGGAGAACACTGAAAGCTTTCTTT

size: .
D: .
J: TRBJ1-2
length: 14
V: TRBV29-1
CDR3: CSVAPSTRDYGYTF
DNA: TGCAGCGTTGCCCCGTCGACACGGGACTATGGCTACACCTTC

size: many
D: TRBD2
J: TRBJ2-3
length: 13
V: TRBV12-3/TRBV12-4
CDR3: CASSLLREDTQYF
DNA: TGTGCCAGCAGTTTACTGCGGGAGGATACGCAGTATTTT

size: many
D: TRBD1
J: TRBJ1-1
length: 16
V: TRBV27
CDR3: CASSPGTGAGRTEAFF
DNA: TGTGCCAGCAGTCCAGGGACAGGGGCGGGGAGAACTGAAGCTTTCTTT

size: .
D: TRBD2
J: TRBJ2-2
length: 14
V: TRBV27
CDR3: CASSMGLYTGELFF
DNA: TGTGCCAGCAGTATGGGACTATACACCGGGGAGCTGTTTTTT

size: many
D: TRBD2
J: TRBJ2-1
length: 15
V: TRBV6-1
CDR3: CASSPTSGGREEQFF
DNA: TGTGCCAGCAGCCCTACTAGCGGGGGACGAGAGGAGCAGTTCTTC

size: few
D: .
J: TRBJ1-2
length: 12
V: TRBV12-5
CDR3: CASGFIEGGYTF
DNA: TGTGCTAGTGGTTTTATTGAAGGAGGCTACACCTTC

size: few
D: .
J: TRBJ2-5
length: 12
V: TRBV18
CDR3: CASSPFWETQYF
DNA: TGTGCCAGCTCACCCTTTTGGGAGACCCAGTACTTC

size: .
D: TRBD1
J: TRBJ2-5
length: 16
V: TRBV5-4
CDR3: CASSSYRGFNQETQYF
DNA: TGTGCCAGCAGTTCGTACAGGGGATTCAACCAAGAGACCCAGTACTTC

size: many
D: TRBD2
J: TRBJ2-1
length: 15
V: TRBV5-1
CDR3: CASSLELAGVDEQFF
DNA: TGCGCCAGCAGCTTGGAGCTAGCGGGAGTTGATGAGCAGTTCTTC

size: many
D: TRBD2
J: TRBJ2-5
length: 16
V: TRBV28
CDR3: CASRKATGRGGETQYF
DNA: TGTGCCAGCAGAAAGGCTACCGGGAGGGGTGGGGAGACCCAGTACTTC

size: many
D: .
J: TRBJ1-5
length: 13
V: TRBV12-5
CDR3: CASGFNTNQPQHF
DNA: TGTGCTAGTGGTTTTAACACCAATCAGCCCCAGCATTTT

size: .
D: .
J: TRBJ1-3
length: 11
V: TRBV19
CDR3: CASPSGNTIYF
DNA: TGTGCCAGCCCGTCTGGAAACACCATATATTTT

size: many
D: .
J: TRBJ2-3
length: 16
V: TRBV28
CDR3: CASRRGGWTHTDTQYF
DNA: TGTGCCAGCAGAAGGGGTGGGTGGACACACACAGATACGCAGTATTTT

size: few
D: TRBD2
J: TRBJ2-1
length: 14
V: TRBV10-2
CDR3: CASVLAGVGNEQFF
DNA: TGCGCCAGCGTCTTAGCGGGAGTAGGAAATGAGCAGTTCTTC

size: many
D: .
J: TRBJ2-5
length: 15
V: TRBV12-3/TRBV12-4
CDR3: CASSPSRHSQETQYF
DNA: TGTGCCAGCAGCCCCTCCCGACACTCCCAGGAGACCCAGTACTTC

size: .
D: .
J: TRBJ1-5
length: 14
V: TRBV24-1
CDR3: CATGPSLSNQPQHF
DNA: TGTGCCACCGGCCCTAGCCTGAGCAATCAGCCCCAGCATTTT

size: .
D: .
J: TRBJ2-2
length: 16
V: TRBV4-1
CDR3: CASSQRGRGDTGELFF
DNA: TGCGCCAGCAGCCAGCGGGGCCGGGGAGACACCGGGGAGCTGTTTTTT

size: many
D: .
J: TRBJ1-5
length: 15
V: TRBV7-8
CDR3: CASSLEEYSNQPQHF
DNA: TGTGCCAGCAGCTTAGAGGAGTATAGCAATCAGCCCCAGCATTTT

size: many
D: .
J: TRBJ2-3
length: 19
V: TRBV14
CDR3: CASSQVRLLGDISTDTQYF
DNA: TGTGCCAGCAGCCAAGTAAGGCTACTAGGAGACATTAGCACAGATACGCAGTATTTT

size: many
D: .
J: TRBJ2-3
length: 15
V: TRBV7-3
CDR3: CASSFRVGTRDTQYF
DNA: TGTGCCAGCAGCTTCCGGGTAGGGACCCGAGATACGCAGTATTTT

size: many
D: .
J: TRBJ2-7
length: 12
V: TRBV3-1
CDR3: CASSETGYEQYF
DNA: TGTGCCAGCAGCGAAACTGGCTACGAGCAGTACTTC

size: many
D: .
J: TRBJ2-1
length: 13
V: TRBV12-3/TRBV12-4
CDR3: CASRLRNPGEQFF
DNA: TGTGCCAGCAGACTTAGGAATCCGGGGGAGCAGTTCTTC

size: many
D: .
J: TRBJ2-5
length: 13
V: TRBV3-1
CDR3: CASSRGLQETQYF
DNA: TGTGCCAGCAGCCGTGGACTCCAAGAGACCCAGTACTTC

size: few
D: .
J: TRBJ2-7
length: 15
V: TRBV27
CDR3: CASSLTTRGGYEQYF
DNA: TGTGCCAGCAGCTTAACCACTAGGGGGGGCTACGAGCAGTACTTC

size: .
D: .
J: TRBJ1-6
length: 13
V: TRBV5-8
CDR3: CASSLERGSPLHF
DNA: TGTGCCAGCAGCTTGGAACGGGGTTCACCCCTCCACTTT

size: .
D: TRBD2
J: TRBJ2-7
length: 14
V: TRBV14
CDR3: CASSQEWRGAQQYF
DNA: TGTGCCAGCAGCCAAGAGTGGCGGGGGGCCCAGCAGTACTTC

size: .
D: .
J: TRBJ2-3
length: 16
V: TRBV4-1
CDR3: CASSQVRGRDTDTQYF
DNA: TGCGCCAGCAGCCAAGTGAGGGGCAGGGACACAGATACGCAGTATTTT

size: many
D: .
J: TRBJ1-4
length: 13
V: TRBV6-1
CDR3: CASSPGEDEKLFF
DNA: TGTGCCAGCAGTCCCGGGGAGGATGAAAAACTGTTTTTT

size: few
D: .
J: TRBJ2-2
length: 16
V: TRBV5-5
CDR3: CASSLGGGLNTGELFF
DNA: TGTGCCAGCAGCCTCGGGGGCGGACTGAACACCGGGGAGCTGTTTTTT

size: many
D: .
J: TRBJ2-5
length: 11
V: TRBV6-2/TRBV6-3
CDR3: CASSYPETQYF
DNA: TGTGCCAGCAGTTACCCGGAGACCCAGTACTTC

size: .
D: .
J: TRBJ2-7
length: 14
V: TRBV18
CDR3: CASSPDRSTYEQYF
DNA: TGTGCCAGCTCACCTGACAGGTCCACCTACGAGCAGTACTTC

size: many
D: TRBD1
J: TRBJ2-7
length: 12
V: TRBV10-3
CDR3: CATRDRTVEQYF
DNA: TGTGCCACCCGGGACAGGACGGTCGAGCAGTACTTC

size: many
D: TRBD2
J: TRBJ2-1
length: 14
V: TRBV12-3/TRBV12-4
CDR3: CASQKVAGGNEQFF
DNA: TGTGCCAGCCAAAAGGTAGCGGGAGGGAATGAGCAGTTCTTC

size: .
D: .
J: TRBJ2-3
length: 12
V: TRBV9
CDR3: CAVGNSTDTQYF
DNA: TGTGCCGTCGGGAATTCAACAGATACGCAGTATTTT

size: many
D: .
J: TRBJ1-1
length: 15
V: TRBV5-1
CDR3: CASSLAPGVSTEAFF
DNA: TGCGCCAGCAGCTTGGCCCCGGGGGTGAGCACTGAAGCTTTCTTT

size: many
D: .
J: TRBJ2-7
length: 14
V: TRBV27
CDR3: CASSLTGEFYEQYF
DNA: TGTGCCAGCAGTTTGACAGGCGAGTTTTACGAGCAGTACTTC

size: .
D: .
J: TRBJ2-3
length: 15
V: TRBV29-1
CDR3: CSVLWGTDSTDTQYF
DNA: TGCAGCGTCTTGTGGGGTACCGATAGCACAGATACGCAGTATTTT